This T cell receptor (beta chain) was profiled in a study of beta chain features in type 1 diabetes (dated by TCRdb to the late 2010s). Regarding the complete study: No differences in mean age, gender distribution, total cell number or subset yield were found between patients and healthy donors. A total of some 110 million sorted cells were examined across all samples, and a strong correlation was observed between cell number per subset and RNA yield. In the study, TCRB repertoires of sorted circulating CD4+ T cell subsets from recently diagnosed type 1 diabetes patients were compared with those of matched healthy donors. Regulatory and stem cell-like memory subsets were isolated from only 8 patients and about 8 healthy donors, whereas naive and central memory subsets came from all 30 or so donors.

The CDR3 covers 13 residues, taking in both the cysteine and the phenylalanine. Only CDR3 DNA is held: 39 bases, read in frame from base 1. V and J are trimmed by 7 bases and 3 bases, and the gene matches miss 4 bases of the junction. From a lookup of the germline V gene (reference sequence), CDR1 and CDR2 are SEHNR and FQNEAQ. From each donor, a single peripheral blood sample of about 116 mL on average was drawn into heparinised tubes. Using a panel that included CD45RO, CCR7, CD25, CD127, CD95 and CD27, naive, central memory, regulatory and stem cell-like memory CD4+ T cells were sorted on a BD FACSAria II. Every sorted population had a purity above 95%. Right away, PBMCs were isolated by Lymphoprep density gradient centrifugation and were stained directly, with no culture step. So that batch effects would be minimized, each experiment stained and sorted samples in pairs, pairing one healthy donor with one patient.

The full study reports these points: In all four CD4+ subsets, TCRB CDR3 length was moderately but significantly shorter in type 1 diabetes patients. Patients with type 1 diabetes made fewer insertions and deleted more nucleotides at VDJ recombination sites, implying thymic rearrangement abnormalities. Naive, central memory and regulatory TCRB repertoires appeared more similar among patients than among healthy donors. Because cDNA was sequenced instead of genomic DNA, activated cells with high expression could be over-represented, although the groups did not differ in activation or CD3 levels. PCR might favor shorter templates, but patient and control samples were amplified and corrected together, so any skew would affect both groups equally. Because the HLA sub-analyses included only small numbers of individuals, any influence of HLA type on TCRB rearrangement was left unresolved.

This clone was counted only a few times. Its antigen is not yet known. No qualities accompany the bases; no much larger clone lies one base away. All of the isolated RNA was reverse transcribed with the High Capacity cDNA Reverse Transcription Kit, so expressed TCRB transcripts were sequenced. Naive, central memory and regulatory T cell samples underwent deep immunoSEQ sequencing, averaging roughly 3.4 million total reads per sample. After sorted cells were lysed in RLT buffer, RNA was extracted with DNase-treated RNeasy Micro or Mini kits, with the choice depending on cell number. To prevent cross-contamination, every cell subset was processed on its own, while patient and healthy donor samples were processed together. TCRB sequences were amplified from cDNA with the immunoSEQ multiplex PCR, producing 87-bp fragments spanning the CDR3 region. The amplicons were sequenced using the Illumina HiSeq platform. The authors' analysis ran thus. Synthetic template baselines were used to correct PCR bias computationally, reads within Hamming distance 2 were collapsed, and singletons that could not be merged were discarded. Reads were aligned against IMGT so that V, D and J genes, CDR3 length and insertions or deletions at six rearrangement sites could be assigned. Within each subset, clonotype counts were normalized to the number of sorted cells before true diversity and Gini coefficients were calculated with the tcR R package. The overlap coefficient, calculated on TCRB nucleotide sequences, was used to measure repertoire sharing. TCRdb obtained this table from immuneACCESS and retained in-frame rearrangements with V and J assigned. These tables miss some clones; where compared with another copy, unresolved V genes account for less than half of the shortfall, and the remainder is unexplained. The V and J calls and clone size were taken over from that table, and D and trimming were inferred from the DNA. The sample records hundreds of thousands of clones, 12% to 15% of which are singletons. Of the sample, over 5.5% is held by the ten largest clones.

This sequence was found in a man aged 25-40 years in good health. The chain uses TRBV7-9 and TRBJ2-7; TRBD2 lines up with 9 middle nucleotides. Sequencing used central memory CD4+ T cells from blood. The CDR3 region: CASTIAGDYEQYF. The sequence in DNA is TGTGCCAGCACCATAGCGGGGGACTACGAGCAGTACTTC.